These 11 T cell receptor beta chains originate from one sample sequenced in a study of CD8 T cells in ankylosing spondylitis. A single record per CDR3 protein comes from TCRdb applying MiXCR to the 5' RACE reads. This sample has 150,000 to 250,000 distinct CDR3 sequences, with about 13% found just once. The source material was blood, either unsorted or a sorted T cell fraction (not recorded which). The receptors originated from a male donor with ankylosing spondylitis or in good health (not recorded which).

This clonotype was seen many times. The chain uses TRBV4-1 and TRBJ2-1; D could derive from TRBD1 or TRBD2 (6 bases each). CDR3 length: 15 residues. Germline CDR1 is MGHRA and CDR2 is YSYEKL. V lost 0 bases, J lost 7 bases, and 13 bases lay in between. CDR3: CASSQDRGLGNEQFF. The CDR3 coding sequence is TGCGCCAGCAGCCAAGATCGGGGGCTCGGGAATGAGCAGTTCTTC.

In its sample, this clonotype was seen a few times. The genes are TRBV6-5 and TRBJ2-2; D ambiguous. This CDR3 region has 15 residues. The germline V and J ends were trimmed by 0 bases and 4 bases, with 9 bases remaining between them. Germline V gene sequence: CDR1 MNHEY, CDR2 SVGAGI. The CDR3 nucleotides are TGTGCCAGCAGTTACTCAGAAGGATCCACCGGGGAGCTGTTTTTT. It is translated as CASSYSEGSTGELFF.

Many counts were recorded for this clonotype. The rearrangement links TRBV5-1 to TRBJ1-1, with 7 nucleotides matching TRBD1. This CDR3 has 14 residues. Unmatched junction bases numbered 10, after V lost 4 bases and J lost 7 bases. The germline V gene has CDR1 SGHRS and CDR2 YFSETQ. The CDR3 sequence is CASSPGPGGGEAFF. The CDR3 nucleotides are TGCGCCAGCAGCCCCGGACCAGGGGGAGGTGAAGCTTTCTTT. The variable domain in full, with the rest retrieved from reference TRBV5-1 and TRBJ1-1, is KAGVTQTPRYLIKTRGQQVTLSCSPISGHRSVSWYQQTPGQGLQFLFEYFSETQRNKGNFPGRFSGRQFSNSRSEMNVSTLELGDSALYLCASSPGPGGGEAFFGQGTRLTVV.

This clonotype was seen more than once but under ten times. The chain links TRBV13 to TRBJ2-1; D is ambiguous. Germline V gene sequence: CDR1 PRHDT, CDR2 FYEKMQ (reference sequence). The CDR3 is 15 residues long. V was clipped by 5 bases and J by 2 bases, with 13 bases between them. For the CDR3, the DNA is TGTGCCAGCAGCCCTGACCCCCTCGCCTACAATGAGCAGTTCTTC. Protein sequence: CASSPDPLAYNEQFF.

The V gene is TRBV6-1, the J gene TRBJ2-7, with 11 bases fitting TRBD2. Germline V gene sequence: CDR1 MNHNS, CDR2 SASEGT. CDR3 length equals 18 residues. The V segment lost 4 bases and the J segment 0 bases; nucleotides outside the gene matches: 11. CDR3: CASSGGLAEGISSYEQYF. The CDR3 coding sequence is TGTGCCAGCAGTGGGGGACTAGCGGAGGGGATTAGCTCCTACGAGCAGTACTTC.

The rearrangement links TRBV27 to TRBJ1-2; D uncertain. CDR1 MNHEY and CDR2 SMNVEV come from the germline V gene (reference sequence). The CDR3 is 16 amino acids. V was cut by 5 bases and J by 6 bases, with 22 bases left in between. For the CDR3, the DNA is TGTGCCAGCAGTCTATACGGGTCTTACACTGCGGATGGCTACACCTTC. Translated, it gives CASSLYGSYTADGYTF.

The chain joins TRBV4-1 to TRBJ2-1, with 8 positions matching TRBD2. Germline assignment: CDR1 MGHRA and CDR2 YSYEKL. V lost 4 bases and J lost 6; bases outside the gene matches: 8. The CDR3 is 15 amino acids. CDR3 residues: CASSPASGRPNEQFF. The CDR3 coding sequence is TGCGCCAGCAGCCCGGCTAGCGGGCGTCCCAATGAGCAGTTCTTC.

Concerning this clonotype itself: A read error may account for a junction end that differs from germline. The rearrangement uses TRBV11-1 and TRBJ1-1, with 10 bases that match TRBD1. The V gene's germline CDR1 is SGHAT and CDR2 FQDESV (reference sequence). The CDR3 contains 18 residues. The CDR3 here is CASSFGGQGVIMKTEAFF. The CDR3 coding sequence is TGTGCCAGCAGCTTTGGAGGACAGGGGGTTATAATGAAGACTGAAGCTTTCTTT. The variable domain in full, completed from reference TRBV11-1 and TRBJ1-1, reads EAEVAQSPRYKITEKSQAVAFWCDPISGHATLYWYRQILGQGPELLVQFQDESVVDDSQLPKDRFSAERLKGVDSTLKIQPAELGDSAMYLCASSFGGQGVIMKTEAFFGQGTRLTVV.

This clonotype was seen only a few times. The chain uses TRBV20-1 and TRBJ2-7, with 7 bases that match TRBD1. The CDR3 consists of 12 residues. Germline V gene sequence: CDR1 DFQATT, CDR2 SNEGSKA (reference sequence). V was clipped by 6 bases and J by 5 bases; unmatched bases: 7. CDR3 DNA: TGCAGTGCCCCGACAGGGTTGGACGAGCAGTACTTC. Translated, it gives CSAPTGLDEQYF.

The chain combines TRBV6-5 with TRBJ1-1; D is unresolved. Trimming cost V 2 bases and J 4 bases, with 11 bases left between them. Germline V gives CDR1 MNHEY, CDR2 SVGAGI. This CDR3 has 14 amino acids. The CDR3 spells CASSYTPEGTEAFF. As DNA, the CDR3 is TGTGCCAGCAGTTACACCCCGGAGGGCACTGAAGCTTTCTTT.

This clonotype was seen a few times. The rearrangement uses TRBV5-1 and TRBJ1-5; unclear D gene. CDR3 length: 14 amino acids. Germline lookup yields CDR1 SGHRS and CDR2 YFSETQ. V lost 0 bases and J 2 bases, leaving 6 bases between the germline ends. In nucleotides, the CDR3 is TGCGCCAGCAGCTTGGGAGGGCGCAATCAGCCCCAGCATTTT. Its protein product is CASSLGGRNQPQHF.